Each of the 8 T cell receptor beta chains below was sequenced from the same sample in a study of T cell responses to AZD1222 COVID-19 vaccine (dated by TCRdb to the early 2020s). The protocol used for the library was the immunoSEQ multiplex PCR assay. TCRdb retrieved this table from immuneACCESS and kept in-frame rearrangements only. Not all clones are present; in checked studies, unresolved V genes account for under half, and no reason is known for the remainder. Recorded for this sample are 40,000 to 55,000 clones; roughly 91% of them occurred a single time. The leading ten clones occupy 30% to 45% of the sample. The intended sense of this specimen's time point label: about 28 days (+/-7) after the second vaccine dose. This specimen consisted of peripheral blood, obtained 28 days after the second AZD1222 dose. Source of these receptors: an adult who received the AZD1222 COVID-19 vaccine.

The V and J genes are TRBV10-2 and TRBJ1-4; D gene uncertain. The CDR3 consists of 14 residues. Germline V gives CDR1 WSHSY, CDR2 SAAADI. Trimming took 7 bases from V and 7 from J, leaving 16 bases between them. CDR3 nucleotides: TGCGCCAGCACTGGGGAGGGAGCGGGTGAAAAACTGTTTTTT. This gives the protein CASTGEGAGEKLFF.

The CDR3 is CASSYRDRSYGYTF. CDR3 bases: TGTGCCAGCAGCTACCGGGACAGGAGCTATGGCTACACCTTC. The gene calls are TRBV7-9 and TRBJ1-2; 8 bases are shared with TRBD1. Germline V gene lookup returns CDR1 SEHNR and CDR2 FQNEAQ (reference sequence). The V segment lost 4 bases and the J segment 4 bases; nucleotides outside the gene matches: 5. The CDR3 consists of 14 residues.

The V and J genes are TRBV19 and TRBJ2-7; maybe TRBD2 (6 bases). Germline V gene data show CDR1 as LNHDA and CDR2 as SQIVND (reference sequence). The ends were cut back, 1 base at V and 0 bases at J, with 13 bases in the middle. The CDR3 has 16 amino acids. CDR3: CASSIAGTSASYEQYF. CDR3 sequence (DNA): TGTGCCAGTAGTATAGCAGGGACTTCCGCCTCCTACGAGCAGTACTTC.

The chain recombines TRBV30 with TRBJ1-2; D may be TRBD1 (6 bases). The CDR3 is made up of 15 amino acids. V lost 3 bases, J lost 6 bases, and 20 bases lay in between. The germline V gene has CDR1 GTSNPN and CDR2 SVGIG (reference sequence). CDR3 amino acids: CAWREHGGPSDGYTF. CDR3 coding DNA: TGTGCCTGGAGGGAACACGGGGGGCCATCGGATGGCTACACCTTC.

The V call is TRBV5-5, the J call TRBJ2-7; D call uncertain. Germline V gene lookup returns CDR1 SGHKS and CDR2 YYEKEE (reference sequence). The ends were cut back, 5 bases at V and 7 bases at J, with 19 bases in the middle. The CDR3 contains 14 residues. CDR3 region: CASSFFSYLQEQYF. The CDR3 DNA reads TGTGCCAGCAGTTTTTTTTCCTATCTCCAGGAGCAGTACTTC.

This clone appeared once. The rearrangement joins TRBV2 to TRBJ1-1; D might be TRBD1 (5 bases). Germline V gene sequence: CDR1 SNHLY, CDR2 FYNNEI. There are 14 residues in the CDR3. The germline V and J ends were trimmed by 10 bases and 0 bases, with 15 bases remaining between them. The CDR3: CAITWGLMNTEAFF. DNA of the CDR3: TGTGCCATTACCTGGGGCCTCATGAACACTGAAGCTTTCTTT.

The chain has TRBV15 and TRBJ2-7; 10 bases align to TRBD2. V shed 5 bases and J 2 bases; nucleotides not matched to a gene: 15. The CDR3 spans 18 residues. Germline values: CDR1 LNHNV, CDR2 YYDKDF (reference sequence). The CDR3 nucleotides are TGTGCCACCAGCCCGGGAAGCGGGGGGGCCTTCAATGCCTACGAGCAGTACTTC. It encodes CATSPGSGGAFNAYEQYF.

The chain's CDR3 is CASSQEAERDSGNTIYF. Written as DNA, the CDR3 is TGTGCCAGCAGCCAAGAGGCGGAGCGGGACTCTGGAAACACCATATATTTT. This rearrangement joins TRBV3-1 (or the pseudogene TRBV3-2) to TRBJ1-3; no reliable D call. Trimming took 0 bases from V and 0 from J, leaving 12 bases between them. Germline CDR1 LGHDT, CDR2 YNNKEL (reference sequence). This CDR3 has 17 amino acids.